This is a list of T cell receptor beta chains from one sample in a study of T cells in Graves' hyperthyroidism and ophthalmopathy. TCRdb processed the multiplex PCR reads anew with MiXCR; each CDR3 protein has one entry. Of about 320,000 distinct CDR3 sequences in the sample, roughly 17% were seen once. The sequenced sample was blood. The receptors shown here come from a man aged 30 to 45 with Graves' hyperthyroidism. The CDR3 runs from the conserved cysteine through the conserved F or W. The order of the fields is J gene, D gene, V gene, clone size, CDR3 DNA, CDR3 protein. The D gene is left open where the match is weak. Clone size is not always given. Where it is, it says once, few, many or a class for expanded clones.

>TRBJ2-2|-|TRBV18|many
TGTGCCAGCCCCGGGACGACGAACACCGGGGAGCTGTTTTTT
CASPGTTNTGELFF
>TRBJ2-5|-|TRBV5-1|many
TGCGCCAGCAGCTTGGTAGGGAGTCCTGGGGAGACCCAGTACTTC
CASSLVGSPGETQYF
>TRBJ2-1|TRBD2|TRBV29-1|many
TGCAGCGTGGGACTAGCGGATCCCTACAATGAGCAGTTCTTC
CSVGLADPYNEQFF
>TRBJ2-7|-|TRBV3-1|-
TGTGCCAGCAGCCAAGGTCTTTACTCCTACGAGCAGTACTTC
CASSQGLYSYEQYF
>TRBJ2-7|-|TRBV11-2|many
TGTGCCAGCAGCTATAACTACCAGGGGAACGAGCAGTACTTC
CASSYNYQGNEQYF
>TRBJ2-7|TRBD2|TRBV7-9|many
TGTGCCAGCAGCCACAAACGAGGGGAGGGCTTCTACGAGCAGTACTTC
CASSHKRGEGFYEQYF
>TRBJ2-1|-|TRBV30|many
TGTGCCTGGAGTGTTAGCCTTGAGCAGTTCTTC
CAWSVSLEQFF
>TRBJ1-3|-|TRBV7-8|-
TGCTTAGCGGGGCCACGCTCTGGAAACACCATATATTTT
CLAGPRSGNTIYF
>TRBJ2-1|TRBD2|TRBV28|-
TGTGTCAGCAGTTTAACCGCTAGCGGGAGTGATGAGCAGTTCTTC
CVSSLTASGSDEQFF
>TRBJ2-1|-|TRBV12-3/TRBV12-4|many
TGTGCCAGCAGGGGGGCAAGCGTCCCCGGCAATGAGCAGTTCTTC
CASRGASVPGNEQFF
>TRBJ1-2|-|TRBV5-1|many
TGCGCCAGCAGCTTGGATGCCAGGAACCCTAACTATGGCTACACCTTC
CASSLDARNPNYGYTF
>TRBJ1-2|-|TRBV27|few
TGTGCCAGCAGTCCGGGGGAGGGGGTCGGTGGCTACACCTTC
CASSPGEGVGGYTF
>TRBJ2-3|-|TRBV4-1|-
TGCGCCAGCAGCCAAGACTGGATGGATACGCAGTATTTT
CASSQDWMDTQYF
>TRBJ2-3|TRBD2|TRBV4-1|-
TGCGCCAGCAGCCGAACTAGCGGGGGTGGAGATACGCAGTATTTT
CASSRTSGGGDTQYF
>TRBJ2-2|TRBD2|TRBV5-1|-
TGCGCCAGCACTAGGACTAGCGGGAGGTTCACCGGGGAGCTGTTTTTT
CASTRTSGRFTGELFF